These T cell receptor beta chains were read from a single sample in a study of OX40 agonist ivuxolimab in advanced cancers. This table comes from immunoSEQ multiplex PCR, and its TCRdb copy is limited to in-frame clones, with some not included. The top ten hold roughly 0.8% of the sample, which has 65,000 to 85,000 clones, around 85% seen once. The sample consisted of CD4+ or CD8+ T cells sorted from blood, taken in a trial of the OX40 agonist ivuxolimab. The origin of the receptors is an adult with an advanced solid tumor such as melanoma, head and neck, liver or kidney cancer. Both conserved end residues are part of each CDR3. D genes are given only for firm matches. Not all rows give a size; the values are once, few, many and, for expanded clones, a class.

size	V	J	length	D	CDR3	DNA
-	TRBV2	TRBJ2-6	12	-	CASSEGANVLTF	TGTGCCAGCAGTGAAGGGGCCAACGTCCTGACTTTC
-	TRBV4-2	TRBJ1-3	17	-	CASSQDQSGSSGNTIYF	TGTGCCAGCAGCCAAGATCAGTCCGGGAGCTCTGGAAACACCATATATTTT
-	TRBV7-3	TRBJ2-7	14	-	CASSDEGASYEQYF	TGTGCCAGCAGCGATGAAGGAGCATCCTACGAGCAGTACTTC
-	TRBV14	TRBJ2-7	13	-	CASSPGGFYEQYF	TGTGCCAGCTCCCCTGGGGGATTCTACGAGCAGTACTTC
once	TRBV15	TRBJ1-4	15	TRBD1	CATRVGQGGNEKLFF	TGTGCCACCAGGGTGGGACAGGGCGGTAATGAAAAACTGTTTTTT
-	TRBV4-2	TRBJ1-1	15	-	CASSQGDTGSTEAFF	TGTGCCAGCAGCCAAGGGGATACAGGGTCCACTGAAGCTTTCTTT
-	TRBV7-9	TRBJ2-5	15	-	CASSPYPGRGETQYF	TGTGCCAGCAGCCCTTACCCGGGGCGGGGAGAGACCCAGTACTTC
-	TRBV2	TRBJ2-3	14	-	CASSEALEAWAQYF	TGTGCCAGCAGTGAAGCTCTGGAGGCTTGGGCGCAGTATTTT
-	TRBV27	TRBJ2-3	15	TRBD2	CASSGIAGDRNTQYF	TGTGCCAGCTCCGGGATAGCGGGGGATAGGAATACGCAGTATTTT
once	TRBV11-3	TRBJ2-2	16	-	CASSLGGYEGTGELFF	TGTGCCAGCAGCTTAGGGGGTTATGAGGGCACCGGGGAGCTGTTTTTT
once	TRBV11-1	TRBJ2-1	14	TRBD2	CASSSRSREVEQFF	TGTGCCAGCAGCTCCCGGTCGCGGGAGGTTGAGCAGTTCTTC
-	TRBV4-1	TRBJ2-5	13	TRBD1	CASSPPGQGTQYF	TGCGCCAGCAGCCCGCCCGGACAGGGGACCCAGTACTTC
once	TRBV6-6	TRBJ1-2	13	-	CASRRDTVPGYTF	TGTGCCAGCAGACGGGACACAGTCCCTGGCTACACCTTC
few	TRBV28	TRBJ2-1	13	-	CASSLTSYNEQFF	TGTGCCAGCAGTTTAACTTCCTACAATGAGCAGTTCTTC
few	TRBV9	TRBJ1-3	15	-	CASSVEDRSGNTIYF	TGTGCCAGCAGCGTAGAGGACCGTTCTGGAAACACCATATATTTT
-	TRBV6-5	TRBJ2-7	14	-	CASSGVKGAYEQYF	TGTGCCAGCAGCGGGGTAAAGGGTGCCTACGAGCAGTACTTC
-	TRBV2	TRBJ2-7	17	-	CASSDIWVALRDYEQYF	TGTGCCAGCAGTGATATTTGGGTAGCCTTACGGGACTACGAGCAGTACTTC
-	TRBV28	TRBJ2-7	16	TRBD1	CASSLIGGQGRYEQYF	TGTGCCAGCAGTTTAATAGGAGGACAGGGTCGGTACGAGCAGTACTTC
-	TRBV5-1	TRBJ2-2	17	-	CASSTGKGTGNTGELFF	TGCGCCAGCAGCACAGGGAAGGGGACGGGGAACACCGGGGAGCTGTTTTTT
-	TRBV7-9	TRBJ2-3	14	-	CASSLVQGTDTQYF	TGTGCCAGCAGCTTAGTTCAGGGCACAGATACGCAGTATTTT
once	TRBV6-6	TRBJ2-1	12	-	CASSGGGNEQFF	TGTGCCAGCAGTGGAGGGGGTAATGAGCAGTTCTTC
-	TRBV7-3	TRBJ2-2	14	TRBD2	CASSPGLVAGELFF	TGTGCCAGCAGCCCCGGACTAGTGGCCGGGGAGCTGTTTTTT
-	TRBV4-1	TRBJ2-7	12	-	CASSPKSDEQYF	TGCGCCAGCAGCCCTAAATCGGACGAGCAGTACTTC
-	TRBV5-4	TRBJ2-1	15	TRBD2	CASSLDSSGYNEQFF	TGTGCCAGCAGCTTGGACTCTAGCGGCTACAATGAGCAGTTCTTC
-	TRBV30	TRBJ1-1	13	-	CAWRGRGNTEAFF	TGTGCCTGGAGGGGCAGGGGGAACACTGAAGCTTTCTTT
-	TRBV5-5	TRBJ2-2	16	TRBD1	CASSLGTGDVTGELFF	TGTGCCAGCAGCTTAGGGACAGGGGATGTCACCGGGGAGCTGTTTTTT
-	TRBV4-1	TRBJ2-2	16	TRBD1	CASSQEGGQFTGELFF	TGCGCCAGCAGCCAAGAAGGGGGACAGTTCACCGGGGAGCTGTTTTTT
-	TRBV6-4	TRBJ2-3	17	TRBD1	CASSSRGTALGGDTQYF	TGTGCCAGCAGCTCGAGGGGGACAGCTCTTGGGGGAGATACGCAGTATTTT
-	TRBV30	TRBJ2-7	11	-	CAWSVALQQYF	TGTGCCTGGAGTGTCGCGCTCCAGCAGTACTTC
-	TRBV19	TRBJ2-7	17	TRBD2	CASSIGGLAGYTNEQYF	TGTGCCAGTAGTATAGGCGGACTAGCGGGCTACACCAACGAGCAGTACTTC
-	TRBV19	TRBJ1-6	14	TRBD1	CATLGTGLMSPLHF	TGTGCCACCCTCGGGACAGGGTTGATGTCACCCCTCCACTTT
-	TRBV28	TRBJ1-1	15	-	CASIQPAGLTTEAFF	TGTGCCAGCATCCAACCCGCAGGGCTGACAACTGAAGCTTTCTTT
-	TRBV5-1	TRBJ1-1	15	-	CASSLMGVPNTEAFF	TGCGCCAGCAGCTTGATGGGGGTCCCGAACACTGAAGCTTTCTTT
-	TRBV6-6	TRBJ2-7	15	TRBD1	CASRQGDRGPYEQYF	TGTGCCAGCAGACAAGGGGACAGGGGTCCCTACGAGCAGTACTTC
-	TRBV28	TRBJ2-7	16	TRBD1	CASSSPTGTGGYEQYF	TGTGCCAGCAGCTCGCCGACCGGGACAGGGGGTTACGAGCAGTACTTC
-	TRBV5-4	TRBJ1-2	12	-	CASSLRGEGYTF	TGTGCCAGCAGCTTGAGGGGAGAGGGCTACACCTTC
few	TRBV19	TRBJ1-5	13	-	CASNTGLNQPQHF	TGTGCCAGTAATACAGGGCTCAATCAGCCCCAGCATTTT
-	TRBV5-1	TRBJ1-4	15	-	CASSGTTGSNEKLFF	TGCGCCAGCAGCGGAACCACAGGGTCCAATGAAAAACTGTTTTTT
-	TRBV27	TRBJ2-7	13	-	CASRQADSYEQYF	TGTGCCAGCAGACAGGCAGACTCCTACGAGCAGTACTTC
-	TRBV5-1	TRBJ1-1	13	-	CASSYPRGTEAFF	TGCGCCAGCAGCTATCCACGGGGGACTGAAGCTTTCTTT
-	TRBV2	TRBJ2-2	12	-	CASSLDTGELFF	TGTGCCAGCAGTCTTGACACCGGGGAGCTGTTTTTT
-	TRBV12-5	TRBJ2-3	12	-	CASAEGTDTQYF	TGTGCTAGTGCCGAAGGAACAGATACGCAGTATTTT
-	TRBV7-2	TRBJ2-3	16	-	CASSLGDRLFTDTQYF	TGTGCCAGCAGCTTAGGCGACAGGCTCTTCACAGATACGCAGTATTTT
-	TRBV5-1	TRBJ2-5	15	-	CASSFELQTAETQYF	TGCGCCAGCAGCTTTGAACTTCAGACAGCAGAGACCCAGTACTTC
-	TRBV7-2	TRBJ2-5	13	-	CASSLADSGTQYF	TGTGCCAGCAGCTTAGCTGACTCGGGGACCCAGTACTTC